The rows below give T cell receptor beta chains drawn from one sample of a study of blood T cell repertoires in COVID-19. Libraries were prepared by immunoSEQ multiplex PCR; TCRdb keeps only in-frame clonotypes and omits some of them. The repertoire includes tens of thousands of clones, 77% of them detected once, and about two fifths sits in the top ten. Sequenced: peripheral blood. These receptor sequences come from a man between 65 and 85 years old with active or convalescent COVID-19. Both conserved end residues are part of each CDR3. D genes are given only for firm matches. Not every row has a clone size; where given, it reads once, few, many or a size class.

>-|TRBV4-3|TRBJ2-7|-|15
CASSRYQDSSYEQYF
TGCGCCAGCAGCCGGTACCAGGACAGCTCCTACGAGCAGTACTTC
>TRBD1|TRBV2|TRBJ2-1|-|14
CASSVDRGRDEQFF
TGTGCCAGCAGCGTTGACAGGGGAAGGGATGAGCAGTTCTTC
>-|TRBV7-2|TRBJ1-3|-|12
CASRDIGNTIYF
TGTGCCAGCAGAGACATAGGAAACACCATATATTTT
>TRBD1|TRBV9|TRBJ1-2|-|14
CASSASGTDYGYTF
TGTGCCAGCAGCGCCTCCGGGACAGACTATGGCTACACCTTC
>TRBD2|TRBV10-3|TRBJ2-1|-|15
CAISELASGYNEQFF
TGTGCCATCAGTGAGTTGGCTAGCGGTTACAATGAGCAGTTCTTC
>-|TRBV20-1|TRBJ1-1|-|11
CSAGGNTEAFF
TGCAGTGCCGGGGGGAACACTGAAGCTTTCTTT
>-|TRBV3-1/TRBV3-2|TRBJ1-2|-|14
CASSQDGRPYGYTF
TGTGCCAGCAGCCAAGATGGCCGTCCCTATGGCTACACCTTC
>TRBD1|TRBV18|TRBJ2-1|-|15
CASSPTGVTYNEQFF
TGTGCCAGCTCACCTACAGGGGTCACCTACAATGAGCAGTTCTTC
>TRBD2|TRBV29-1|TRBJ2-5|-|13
CSVHSGGEETQYF
TGCAGCGTGCACAGCGGGGGAGAAGAGACCCAGTACTTC
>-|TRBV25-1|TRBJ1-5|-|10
CASMRLPQHF
TGTGCCAGCATGAGGTTGCCCCAGCATTTT
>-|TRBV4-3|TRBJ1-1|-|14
CASSQVTGNTEAFF
TGCGCCAGCAGCCAAGTGACAGGGAACACTGAAGCTTTCTTT
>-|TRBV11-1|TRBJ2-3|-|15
CASSHYPKTQDTQYF
TGTGCCAGCAGCCACTACCCCAAGACTCAAGATACGCAGTATTTT
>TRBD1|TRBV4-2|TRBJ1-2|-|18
CASSQDLDDRAIFYGYTF
TGTGCCAGCAGCCAAGATTTAGATGACAGGGCAATCTTCTATGGCTACACCTTC
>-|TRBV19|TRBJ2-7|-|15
CASGLYAGESYEQYF
TGTGCCAGTGGACTCTACGCTGGGGAGAGCTACGAGCAGTACTTC
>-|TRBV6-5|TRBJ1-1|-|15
CASTLMSPMNTEAFF
TGTGCCAGCACCCTTATGAGCCCCATGAACACTGAAGCTTTCTTT
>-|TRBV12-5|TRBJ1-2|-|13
CASGLGSSYGYTF
TGTGCTAGTGGTTTGGGGAGCTCCTATGGCTACACCTTC
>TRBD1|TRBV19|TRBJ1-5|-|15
CASASQGAGNQPQHF
TGTGCCAGTGCCTCACAGGGGGCGGGCAATCAGCCCCAGCATTTT
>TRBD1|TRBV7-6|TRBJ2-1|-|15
CASSLRGDRRAEQFF
TGTGCCAGCAGCTTAAGGGGGGACAGGAGGGCTGAGCAGTTCTTC
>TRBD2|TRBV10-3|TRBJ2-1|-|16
CAISDSTGLVRFEQFF
TGTGCCATCAGTGACTCAACCGGACTAGTCCGTTTTGAGCAGTTCTTC
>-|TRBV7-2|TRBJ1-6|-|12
CASSPYNSPLHF
TGTGCCAGCAGCCCTTATAATTCACCCCTCCACTTT
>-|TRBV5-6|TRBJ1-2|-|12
CASSLGQGSYTF
TGTGCCAGCAGCTTGGGGCAGGGTAGCTACACCTTC
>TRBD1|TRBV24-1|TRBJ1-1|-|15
CATSEAGGKNTEAFF
TGTGCCACCAGTGAGGCAGGGGGTAAGAACACTGAAGCTTTCTTT
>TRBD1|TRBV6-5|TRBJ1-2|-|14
CASSPSGGYYGYTF
TGTGCCAGCAGTCCCTCAGGGGGATACTATGGCTACACCTTC
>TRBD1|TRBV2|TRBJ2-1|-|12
CASSRRGFEQFF
TGTGCCAGCAGTCGCAGGGGGTTTGAGCAGTTCTTC
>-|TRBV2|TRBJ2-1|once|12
CASSVGLDEQFF
TGTGCCAGCAGTGTCGGGTTGGATGAGCAGTTCTTC
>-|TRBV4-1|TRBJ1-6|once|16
CASSQGAGGWNSPLHF
TGCGCCAGCAGCCAGGGGGCGGGGGGTTGGAATTCACCCCTCCACTTT
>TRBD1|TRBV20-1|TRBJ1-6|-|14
CSASLGQGNSPLHF
TGCAGTGCTAGTTTGGGACAGGGGAATTCACCCCTCCACTTT
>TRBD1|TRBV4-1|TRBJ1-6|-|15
CASSQADRGGSPLHF
TGCGCCAGCAGCCAAGCCGACAGGGGTGGTTCACCCCTCCACTTT
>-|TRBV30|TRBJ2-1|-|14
CAWSVQGFYNEQFF
TGTGCCTGGAGTGTGCAGGGATTTTACAATGAGCAGTTCTTC
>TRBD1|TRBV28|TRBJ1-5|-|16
CASSLRDSFSNQPQHF
TGTGCCAGCAGTTTACGGGACAGTTTTAGCAATCAGCCCCAGCATTTT
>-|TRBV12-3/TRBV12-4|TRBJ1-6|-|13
CASSLGEDSPLHF
TGTGCCAGCAGTTTAGGGGAGGATTCACCCCTCCACTTT
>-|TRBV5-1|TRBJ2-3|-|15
CASSLEGRSTDTQYF
TGCGCCAGCAGCTTGGAAGGGAGAAGCACAGATACGCAGTATTTT
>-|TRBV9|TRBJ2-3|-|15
CASSEQQGTADTQYF
TGTGCCAGCAGCGAACAACAGGGAACGGCAGATACGCAGTATTTT
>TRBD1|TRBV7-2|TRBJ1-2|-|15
CASSQHPGGFQGYTF
TGTGCCAGCAGCCAACACCCAGGGGGCTTTCAGGGCTACACCTTC
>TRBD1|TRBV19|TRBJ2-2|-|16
CASNSGGAAGTGELFF
TGTGCCAGTAACTCAGGGGGCGCGGCTGGCACCGGGGAGCTGTTTTTT
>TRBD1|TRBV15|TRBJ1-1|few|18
CATSTPPGSGQGLSEAFF
TGTGCCACCAGCACCCCACCGGGGTCGGGACAGGGGTTGTCTGAAGCTTTCTTT
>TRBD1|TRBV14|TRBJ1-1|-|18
CASSQVKPGTGFNTEAFF
TGTGCCAGCAGCCAAGTGAAACCTGGGACAGGTTTTAACACTGAAGCTTTCTTT
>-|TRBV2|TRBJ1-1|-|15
CASSDGPRVNTEAFF
TGTGCCAGCAGTGACGGCCCCAGGGTGAACACTGAAGCTTTCTTT
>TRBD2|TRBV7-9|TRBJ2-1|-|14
CASSFGLAGREQFF
TGTGCCAGCAGCTTCGGACTAGCGGGAAGGGAGCAGTTCTTC
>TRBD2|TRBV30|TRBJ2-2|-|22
CAWSVRTRTSGRIGWVTGELFF
TGTGCCTGGAGTGTAAGGACACGTACTAGCGGGAGGATAGGTTGGGTCACCGGGGAGCTGTTTTTT
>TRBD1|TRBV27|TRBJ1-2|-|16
CASSWTWTGANYGYTF
TGTGCCAGCAGTTGGACCTGGACAGGGGCTAACTATGGCTACACCTTC
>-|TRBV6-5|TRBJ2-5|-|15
CASSGQPQAQETQYF
TGTGCCAGCAGCGGACAGCCGCAGGCCCAAGAGACCCAGTACTTC
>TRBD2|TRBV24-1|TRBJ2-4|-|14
CATSFQASGVGQYF
TGTGCCACCAGCTTCCAGGCTAGCGGGGTTGGTCAGTACTTC
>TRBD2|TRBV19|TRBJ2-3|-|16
CASSRRLAGDRDTQYF
TGTGCCAGTAGTAGAAGACTAGCGGGAGATCGAGATACGCAGTATTTT
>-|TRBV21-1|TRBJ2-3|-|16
CASTPSVRLVGDTQYF
TGTGCCAGCACCCCCAGTGTCAGACTGGTGGGAGATACGCAGTATTTT
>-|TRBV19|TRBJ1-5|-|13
CASSSGENQPQHF
TGTGCCAGTAGTAGTGGGGAGAATCAGCCCCAGCATTTT
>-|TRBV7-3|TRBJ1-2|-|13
CASSSPTGGGYTF
TGTGCCAGCAGCTCGCCGACAGGCGGGGGCTACACCTTC
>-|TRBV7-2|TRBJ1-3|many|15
CASSLTGNSGNTIYF
TGTGCCAGCAGCTTAACAGGGAACTCTGGAAACACCATATATTTT
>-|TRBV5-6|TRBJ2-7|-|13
CASSFGTGYEQYF
TGTGCCAGCAGCTTCGGGACTGGCTACGAGCAGTACTTC
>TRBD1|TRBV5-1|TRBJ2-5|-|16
CASSAVPGQGEETQYF
TGCGCCAGCAGCGCGGTACCGGGACAGGGCGAAGAGACCCAGTACTTC
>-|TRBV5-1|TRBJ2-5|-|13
CASSPGVQETQYF
TGCGCCAGCAGCCCAGGGGTCCAAGAGACCCAGTACTTC
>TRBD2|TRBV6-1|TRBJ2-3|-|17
CASSESRTSGGTDTQYF
TGTGCCAGCAGTGAATCCCGGACTAGCGGGGGGACAGATACGCAGTATTTT
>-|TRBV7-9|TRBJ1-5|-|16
CASSLVQVLGNQPQHF
TGTGCCAGCAGCTTAGTACAGGTCTTGGGAAATCAGCCCCAGCATTTT
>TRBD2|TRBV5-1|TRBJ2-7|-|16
CASSSFLAGASYEQYF
TGCGCCAGCAGCTCATTTCTAGCGGGGGCCTCCTACGAGCAGTACTTC
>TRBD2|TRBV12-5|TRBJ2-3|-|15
CASLLSGGPTDTQYF
TGTGCTAGTCTCCTTAGCGGGGGGCCCACAGATACGCAGTATTTT
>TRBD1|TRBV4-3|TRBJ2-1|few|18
CASSQGFNRGRVDNEQFF
TGCGCCAGCAGCCAAGGGTTTAACAGGGGGCGGGTGGACAATGAGCAGTTCTTC
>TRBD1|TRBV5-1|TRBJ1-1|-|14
CASTLGTENTEAFF
TGCGCCAGCACCCTCGGGACAGAGAACACTGAAGCTTTCTTT